The clone carrying this T cell receptor beta chain was detected ten times or more. Its antigen remains unidentified. All patients were treatment-naive before thyroid surgery. The CDR3 has 13 residues. The V and J ends lost 6 bases and 2 bases respectively, with 11 bases between them. From germline, CDR1 is SGHDT and CDR2 YYEEEE. The data were obtained in a study of metastatic and nonmetastatic thyroid tumors. Turning to the study itself: Comparison of repertoires was carried out across blood and tumor or nodule tissue from malignant and benign thyroid patients.

Points from the study as a whole: Malignant thyroid tumors reportedly had TCR beta diversity that was significantly higher than in benign nodules, in blood and tumor.

Authors' data handling: A distant-metastasis classifier for papillary thyroid cancer was built using CDR3 differences across clinicopathological groups. Through MiXCR, TCRdb re-clonotyped the PCR reads. The authors' filters were not applied to this entry. The sample yields some 17,000 clones, roughly a quarter seen once. This clonotype was obtained from a male donor with papillary thyroid cancer or a benign thyroid nodule (not recorded which). Some clones in this sample may be carry-over from other donors' samples. The V call is TRBV5-6, the J call TRBJ2-5; D unclear. The material sequenced was blood. DNA of the CDR3: TGTGCCAGCACCCTTTCCCCTCAAGAGACCCAGTACTTC. It codes for CASTLSPQETQYF. The full variable domain, completed using reference TRBV5-6 and TRBJ2-5, is DAGVTQSPTHLIKTRGQQVTLRCSPKSGHDTVSWYQQALGQGPQFIFQYYEEEERQRGNFPDRFSGHQFPNYSSELNVNALLLGDSALYLCASTLSPQETQYFGPGTRLLVL.